The present T cell receptor (beta chain) was sequenced within a study of vaccination and CD4 T cells after COVID-19. At the level of the study: The study enrolled six male and four female convalescents, two of whom were Hispanic. Overlapping spike peptides of SARS-CoV-2, HCoV-NL63, HCoV-OC43 and HCoV-229E were used, and cells were stimulated with them.

Treatment defined: roughly 11-day PBMC culture with coronavirus spike peptide pools or control peptides (ViraFEST assay). CD4+ T cells that came from the unexposed donor were collected before the COVID-19 pandemic (2011-2018). Turning to this clonotype: Its antigen is as yet unknown.

The Oncomine TCR Beta short-read assay was what sequenced the DNA obtained from cultured CD4+ T cells. TCRdb processed the PCR reads anew with MiXCR; each CDR3 protein has one entry. There are roughly 4,900 distinct CDR3 sequences in the sample; nearly 60% occur only once, and about 41% lies in the top ten. The CDR3 covers 16 residues. The germline CDR1 and CDR2 sequences are DFQATT and SNEGSKA (reference sequence). V gave up 3 bases and J gave up 0 bases, with 15 bases separating them. The chain has TRBV20-1 and TRBJ1-5, with D perhaps TRBD1 (6 bases). This receptor was identified in a human donor in good health. Sequencing was performed on CD4+ T cells from blood, cultured in vitro. The CDR3 is CSARAGQFNSNQPQHF. The CDR3, as DNA: TGCAGTGCTAGGGCAGGACAGTTCAATAGCAATCAGCCCCAGCATTTT.